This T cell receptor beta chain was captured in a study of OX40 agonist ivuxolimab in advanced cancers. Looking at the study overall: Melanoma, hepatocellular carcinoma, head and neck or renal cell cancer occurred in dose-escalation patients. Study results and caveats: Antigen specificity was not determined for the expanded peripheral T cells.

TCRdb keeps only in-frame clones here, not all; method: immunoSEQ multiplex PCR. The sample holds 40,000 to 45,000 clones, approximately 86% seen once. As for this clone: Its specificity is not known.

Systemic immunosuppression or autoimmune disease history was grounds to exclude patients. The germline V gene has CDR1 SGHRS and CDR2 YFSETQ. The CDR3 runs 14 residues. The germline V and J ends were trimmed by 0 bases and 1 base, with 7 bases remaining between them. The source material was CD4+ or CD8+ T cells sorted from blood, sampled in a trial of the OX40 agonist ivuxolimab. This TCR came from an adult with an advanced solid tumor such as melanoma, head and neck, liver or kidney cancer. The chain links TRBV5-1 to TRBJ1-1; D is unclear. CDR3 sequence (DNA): TGCGCCAGCAGCTTGGGGGCAGGGAACACTGAAGCTTTCTTT. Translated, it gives CASSLGAGNTEAFF.